Below, one TCR beta chain is given with its context. The CDR3 covers 13 residues. The V and J ends lost 3 bases and 5 bases, in that order; junction bases with no gene match: 2. The germline gives CDR1 SGHTA, CDR2 FQGNSA. These data belong to a study of control samples from healthy donors and cancer patients. Produced via immunoSEQ multiplex PCR; TCRdb's table is partial and in-frame only. Found here are about 130,000 clones, approximately 92% of them singletons; the top ten hold over 0.5%. This clonotype was obtained from a man older than 75 with head and neck cancer. The V and J genes are TRBV7-2 and TRBJ2-7, with 9 bases lining up with TRBD1. The sample taken for sequencing was PBMCs. The CDR3 sequence: CASSLGQGDEQYF. CDR3 in DNA: TGTGCCAGCAGCTTGGGACAGGGCGACGAGCAGTACTTC.